This paragraph reports one TCR beta chain. No antigen is known for it. Unique molecular identifiers were incorporated during preparation of the TCRbeta library. Via MiXCR, TCRdb re-called the PCR reads, giving one row per CDR3 protein. The sample has about 130,000 distinct CDR3 sequences, 8% to 10% seen once. The germline V gene has CDR1 SGHTA and CDR2 FQGNSA. V lost 4 bases to trimming and J lost 4 bases, with 15 bases between them. The CDR3 has 15 amino acids. The source of the sample is a study of T-cell reconstitution after alpha-beta-depleted transplantation in children. Findings and limits, study-wide: Several hundred expanded graft clones reportedly supplied alpha-beta T cells about two months after transplant. Day-60 TCRbeta diversity that was high in some patients was derived from surviving recipient T cells and thymic progenitors. When one year had passed after transplant, most T-cell counts and diversity came from newly produced T cells.

This receptor was identified in a girl less than two years old who had a stem cell transplant for combined immunodeficiency, so the T cells may come from the graft donor. This rearrangement joins TRBV7-2 to TRBJ2-3; the D call may be TRBD1 or TRBD2 (5 bases each). The material sequenced was PBMCs, mostly from graft donor cells, taken 180 days after TCRalphabeta/CD19-depleted stem cell transplant. CDR3 in amino acids: CASSSPTRGPDTQYF. CDR3 nucleotides: TGTGCCAGCAGCTCCCCGACACGGGGCCCAGATACGCAGTATTTT.